This TCR beta chain was retrieved from a study of CD4 T cells in relation to SARS-CoV-2 and coronaviruses. The wider study: After 10 to 11 days of antigen culture, PBMC TCR beta CDR3s were sequenced. The negative reference was HIV-1 Nef peptide pool or peptide-free culture. Study-wide findings and caveats: Pre-pandemic and post-infection samples never came from the same donor.

The repertoire was sequenced with immunoSEQ multiplex PCR; TCRdb's copy has only in-frame clones and lacks some. The sample lists under 20,000 clones, around 80% occurring once. Unexposed donor CD4+ T cells date from about 2010-2018, before the COVID-19 pandemic. The cells were cultured for about 10 days before CD4+ T cells were isolated. Of note for this clone: Its cognate antigen is unknown.

CDR3 length equals 13 residues. The germline V and J ends were trimmed by 2 bases and 1 base, with 6 bases remaining between them. The germline CDR1 and CDR2 sequences are SGHDT and YYEEEE. The sample taken for sequencing was CD4+ T cells from PBMCs, cultured in vitro. This clonotype was sampled from a human donor in good health. This chain connects TRBV5-6 to TRBJ1-1; the D gene is possibly TRBD1 (5 bases). The CDR3 region has the DNA TGTGCCAGCAGCTTCGGGGGGAACACTGAAGCTTTCTTT. Protein: CASSFGGNTEAFF.